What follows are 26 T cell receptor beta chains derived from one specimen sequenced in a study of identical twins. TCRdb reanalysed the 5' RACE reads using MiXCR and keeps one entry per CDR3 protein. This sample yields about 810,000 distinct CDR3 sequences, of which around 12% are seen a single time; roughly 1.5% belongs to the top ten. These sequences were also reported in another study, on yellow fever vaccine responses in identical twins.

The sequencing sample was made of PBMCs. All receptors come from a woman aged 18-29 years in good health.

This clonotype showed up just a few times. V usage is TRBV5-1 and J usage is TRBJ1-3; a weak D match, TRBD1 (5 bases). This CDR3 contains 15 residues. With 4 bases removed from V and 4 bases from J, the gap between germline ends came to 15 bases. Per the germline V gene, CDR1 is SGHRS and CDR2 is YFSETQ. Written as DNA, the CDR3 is TGCGCCAGCAGCAAAAGAGGGGTGTCCGGAAACACCATATATTTT. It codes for CASSKRGVSGNTIYF.

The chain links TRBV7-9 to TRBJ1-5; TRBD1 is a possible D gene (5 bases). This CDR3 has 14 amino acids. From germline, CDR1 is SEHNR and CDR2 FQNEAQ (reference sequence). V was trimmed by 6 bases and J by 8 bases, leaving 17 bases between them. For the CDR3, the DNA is TGTGCCAGCAGGAGTGGAGGGGCGGAGGAGCCCCAGCATTTT. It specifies CASRSGGAEEPQHF.

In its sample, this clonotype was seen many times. The CDR3 sequence: CSVGGPYEQYF. The CDR3, as DNA: TGCAGCGTGGGGGGGCCCTACGAGCAGTACTTC. The rearrangement joins TRBV29-1 to TRBJ2-7, with D tentatively TRBD2 (7 bases). The CDR3 runs to 11 residues. V lost 6 bases and J 2 bases, leaving 8 bases between the germline ends. Looked up from germline, CDR1 is SQVTM and CDR2 is ANQGSEA.

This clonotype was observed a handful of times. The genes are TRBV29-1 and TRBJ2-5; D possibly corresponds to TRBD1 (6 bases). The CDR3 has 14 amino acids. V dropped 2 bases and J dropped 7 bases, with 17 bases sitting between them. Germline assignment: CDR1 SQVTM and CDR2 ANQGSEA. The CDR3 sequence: CSVETATGFGTQYF. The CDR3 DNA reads TGCAGCGTTGAAACTGCGACAGGTTTCGGGACCCAGTACTTC.

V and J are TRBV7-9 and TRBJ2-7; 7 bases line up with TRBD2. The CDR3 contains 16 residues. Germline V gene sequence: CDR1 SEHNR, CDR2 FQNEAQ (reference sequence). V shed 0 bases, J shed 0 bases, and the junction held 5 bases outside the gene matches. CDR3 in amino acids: CASSLAAGEGSYEQYF. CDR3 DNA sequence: TGTGCCAGCAGCTTAGCGGCTGGGGAGGGCTCCTACGAGCAGTACTTC.

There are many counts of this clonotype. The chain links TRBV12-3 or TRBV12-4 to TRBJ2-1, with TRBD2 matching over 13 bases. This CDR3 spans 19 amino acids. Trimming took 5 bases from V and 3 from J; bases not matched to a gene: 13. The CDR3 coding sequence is TGTGCCAGCAGTACAACTAGCGGGAGGGCCTTACTCGGCTACAATGAGCAGTTCTTC. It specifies CASSTTSGRALLGYNEQFF.

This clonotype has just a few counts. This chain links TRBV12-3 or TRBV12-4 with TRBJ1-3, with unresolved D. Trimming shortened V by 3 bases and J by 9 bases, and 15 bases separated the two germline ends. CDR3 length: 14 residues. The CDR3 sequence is CASSLTPQPVTIYF. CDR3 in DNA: TGTGCCAGCAGTTTGACCCCACAACCGGTCACCATATATTTT.

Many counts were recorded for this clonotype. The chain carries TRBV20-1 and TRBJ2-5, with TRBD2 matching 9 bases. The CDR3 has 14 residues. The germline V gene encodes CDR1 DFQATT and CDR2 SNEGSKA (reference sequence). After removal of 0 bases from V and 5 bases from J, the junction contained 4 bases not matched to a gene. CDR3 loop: CSARDGTSHETQYF. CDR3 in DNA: TGCAGTGCTAGAGATGGGACTAGCCACGAGACCCAGTACTTC.

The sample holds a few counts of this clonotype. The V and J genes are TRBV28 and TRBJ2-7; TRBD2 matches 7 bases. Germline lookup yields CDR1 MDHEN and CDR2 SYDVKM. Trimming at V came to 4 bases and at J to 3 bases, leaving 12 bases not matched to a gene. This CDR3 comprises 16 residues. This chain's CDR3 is CASSSGAAGDFYEQYF. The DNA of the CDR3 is TGTGCCAGCAGTTCCGGGGCGGCGGGGGACTTCTACGAGCAGTACTTC.

CDR3 sequence (DNA): TGTGCCAGCAGCTTAGTTGACAGTGACGGCTCTAACTATGGCTACACCTTC. Its translation: CASSLVDSDGSNYGYTF. This chain connects TRBV7-2 to TRBJ1-2; tentatively, D is TRBD1 (5 bases). This CDR3 is built from 17 residues. Germline V lookup: CDR1 SGHTA, CDR2 FQGNSA. The V end lost 1 base, the J end lost 0 bases, and 15 bases lay between the germline ends.

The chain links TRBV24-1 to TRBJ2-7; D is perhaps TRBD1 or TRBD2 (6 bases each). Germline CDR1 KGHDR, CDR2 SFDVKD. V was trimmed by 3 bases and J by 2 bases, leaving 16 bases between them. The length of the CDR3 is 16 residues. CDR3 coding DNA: TGTGCCACCAGTGATGGCGCGACAGGCGGGGCCTACGAGCAGTACTTC. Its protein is CATSDGATGGAYEQYF.

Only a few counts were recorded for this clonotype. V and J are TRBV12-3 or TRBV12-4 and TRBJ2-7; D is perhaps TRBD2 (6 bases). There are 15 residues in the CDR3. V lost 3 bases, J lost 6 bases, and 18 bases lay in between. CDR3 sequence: CASSFGGGPGGEQYF. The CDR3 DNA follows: TGTGCCAGCAGTTTTGGTGGAGGACCCGGGGGCGAGCAGTACTTC.

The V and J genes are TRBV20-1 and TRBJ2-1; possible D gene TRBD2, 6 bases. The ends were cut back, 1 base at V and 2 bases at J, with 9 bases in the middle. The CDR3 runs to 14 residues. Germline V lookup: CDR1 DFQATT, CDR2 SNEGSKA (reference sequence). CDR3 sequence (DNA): TGCAGTGCTAGAGCAGGAGGGGCCTACAATGAGCAGTTCTTC. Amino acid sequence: CSARAGGAYNEQFF.

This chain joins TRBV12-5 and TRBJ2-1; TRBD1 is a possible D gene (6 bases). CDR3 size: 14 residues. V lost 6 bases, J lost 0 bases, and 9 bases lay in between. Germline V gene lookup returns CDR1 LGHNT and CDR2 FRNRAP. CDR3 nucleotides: TGTGCTAGTGGCCTGGACAGCTCCTACAATGAGCAGTTCTTC. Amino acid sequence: CASGLDSSYNEQFF.

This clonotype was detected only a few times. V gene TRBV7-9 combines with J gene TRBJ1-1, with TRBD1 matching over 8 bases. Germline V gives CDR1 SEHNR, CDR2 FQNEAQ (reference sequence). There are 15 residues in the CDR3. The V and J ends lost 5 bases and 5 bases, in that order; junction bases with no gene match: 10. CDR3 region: CASSMRTGFSTEAFF. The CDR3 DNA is TGTGCCAGCAGCATGAGGACAGGGTTTAGTACTGAAGCTTTCTTT.

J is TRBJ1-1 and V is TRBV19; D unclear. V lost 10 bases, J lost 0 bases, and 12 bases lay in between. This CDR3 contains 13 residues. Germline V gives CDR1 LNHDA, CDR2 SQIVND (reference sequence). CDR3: CATRTELNTEAFF. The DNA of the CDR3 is TGTGCCACCCGGACGGAACTGAACACTGAAGCTTTCTTT. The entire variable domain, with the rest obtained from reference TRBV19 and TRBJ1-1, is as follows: DGGITQSPKYLFRKEGQNVTLSCEQNLNHDAMYWYRQDPGQGLRLIYYSQIVNDFQKGDIAEGYSVSREKKESFPLTVTSAQKNPTAFYLCATRTELNTEAFFGQGTRLTVV.

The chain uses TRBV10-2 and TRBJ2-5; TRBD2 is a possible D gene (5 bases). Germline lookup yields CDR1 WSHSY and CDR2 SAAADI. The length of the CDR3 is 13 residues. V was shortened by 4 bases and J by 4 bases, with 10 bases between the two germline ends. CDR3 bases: TGCGCCAGCAGTGCACTAGTAGGAGAGACCCAGTACTTC. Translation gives CASSALVGETQYF.

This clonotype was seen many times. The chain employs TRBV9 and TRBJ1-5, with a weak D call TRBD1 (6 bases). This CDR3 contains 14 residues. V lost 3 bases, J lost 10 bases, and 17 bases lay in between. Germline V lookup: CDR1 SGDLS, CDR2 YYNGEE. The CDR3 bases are TGTGCCAGCAGCGAGGGGGACGGTCGTAACCCCCAGCATTTT. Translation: CASSEGDGRNPQHF.

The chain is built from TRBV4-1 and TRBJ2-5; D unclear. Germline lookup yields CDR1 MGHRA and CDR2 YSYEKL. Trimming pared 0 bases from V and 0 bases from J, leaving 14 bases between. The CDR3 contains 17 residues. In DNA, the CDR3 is TGCGCCAGCAGCCAAGATAGAGCAGCTGTGTACCAAGAGACCCAGTACTTC. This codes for CASSQDRAAVYQETQYF.

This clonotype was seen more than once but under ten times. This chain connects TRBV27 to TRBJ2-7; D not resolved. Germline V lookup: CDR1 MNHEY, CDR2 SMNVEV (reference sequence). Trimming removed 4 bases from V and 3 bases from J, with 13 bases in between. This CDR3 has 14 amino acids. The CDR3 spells CASSSGVAIYEQYF. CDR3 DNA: TGTGCCAGCAGTTCTGGAGTGGCAATCTACGAGCAGTACTTC.

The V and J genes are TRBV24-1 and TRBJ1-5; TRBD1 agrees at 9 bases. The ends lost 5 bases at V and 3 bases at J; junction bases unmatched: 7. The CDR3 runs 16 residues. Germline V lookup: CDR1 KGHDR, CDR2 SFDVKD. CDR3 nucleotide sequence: TGTGCCACCAGTGCCCGGGGACAGGGCATCAATCAGCCCCAGCATTTT. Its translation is CATSARGQGINQPQHF.

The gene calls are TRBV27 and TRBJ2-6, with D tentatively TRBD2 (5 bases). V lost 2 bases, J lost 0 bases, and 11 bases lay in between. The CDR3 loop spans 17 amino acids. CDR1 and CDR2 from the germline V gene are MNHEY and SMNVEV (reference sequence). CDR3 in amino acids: CASSLEGADSGANVLTF. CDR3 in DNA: TGTGCCAGCAGTTTAGAGGGTGCGGACTCTGGGGCCAACGTCCTGACTTTC. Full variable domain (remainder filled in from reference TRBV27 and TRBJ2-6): EAQVTQNPRYLITVTGKKLTVTCSQNMNHEYMSWYRQDPGLGLRQIYYSMNVEVTDKGDVPEGYKVSRKEKRNFPLILESPSPNQTSLYFCASSLEGADSGANVLTFGAGSRLTVL.

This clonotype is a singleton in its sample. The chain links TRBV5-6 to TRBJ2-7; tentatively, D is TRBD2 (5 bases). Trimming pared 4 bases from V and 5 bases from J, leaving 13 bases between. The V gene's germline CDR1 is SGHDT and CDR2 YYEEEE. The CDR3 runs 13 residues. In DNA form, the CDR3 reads TGTGCCAGCAGCCCCAGGCGGGTTGACGAGCAGTACTTC. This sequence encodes CASSPRRVDEQYF.

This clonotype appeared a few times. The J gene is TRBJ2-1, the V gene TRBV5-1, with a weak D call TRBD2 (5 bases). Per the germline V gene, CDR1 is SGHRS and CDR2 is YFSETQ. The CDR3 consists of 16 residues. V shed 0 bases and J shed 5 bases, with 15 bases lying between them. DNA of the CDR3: TGCGCCAGCAGCTTGGCCAAAACTAGTGGGAACAATGAGCAGTTCTTC. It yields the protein CASSLAKTSGNNEQFF.

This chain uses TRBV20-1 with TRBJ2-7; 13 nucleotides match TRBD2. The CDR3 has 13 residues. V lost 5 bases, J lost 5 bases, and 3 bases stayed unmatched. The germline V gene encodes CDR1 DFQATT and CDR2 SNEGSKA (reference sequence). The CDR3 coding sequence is TGCAGTGCTGGACTAGCGGGGGCCCACGAGCAGTACTTC. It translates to CSAGLAGAHEQYF.

For the CDR3, the DNA is TGTGCCAGCAGCTTAGTTAAGTACAATGAGCAGTTCTTC. Translation: CASSLVKYNEQFF. The rearrangement uses TRBV11-3 and TRBJ2-1; D not resolved. Germline CDR1 and CDR2: SGHNT and YENEEA. V gave up 1 base and J gave up 4 bases, with 5 bases separating them. The CDR3 runs to 13 residues.